This paragraph reports one TCR beta chain. Its antigen is still unknown. J was trimmed by 4 bases and V by 4 bases; bases with no gene match: 12. The CDR3 runs 16 residues. Germline V gene data show CDR1 as SQVTM and CDR2 as ANQGSEA. The data were taken from a study of beta chain features in type 1 diabetes. For the study at large: Examination covered around 110 million sorted cells spanning all samples. Study-wide points: Overrepresentation of cells with high TCR expression could result from cDNA sequencing. A potential PCR bias toward shorter templates would be equal in patient and control samples. More deletions and fewer insertions at VDJ junctions were found in patients with type 1 diabetes.

TCRB transcripts that were expressed got sequenced, as all of the isolated RNA had been reverse transcribed. The method was immunoSEQ multiplex PCR; TCRdb's version includes in-frame clones alone and lacks a portion of them. The sample yields about 370,000 clones, about 15% seen once. The TCR was taken from a woman between 18 and 29 years old in good health. This rearrangement joins TRBV29-1 to TRBJ2-7, with 11 bases that match TRBD2. Sequencing was done on a sample of naive CD4+ T cells from blood. CDR3 region: CSVGLVAGGPPYEQYF. The DNA of the CDR3 is TGCAGCGTTGGCCTGGTAGCGGGAGGGCCTCCTTACGAGCAGTACTTC.